One and the same sample provided the 21 T cell receptor beta chains below, sequenced in a study of cytomegalovirus exposure and HLA in healthy donors (dated by TCRdb to the late 2010s). The library was made by the immunoSEQ multiplex PCR assay. A mixture of 60 forward primers for TCR Vbeta segments and 13 reverse primers for TCR Jbeta segments was used in the multiplex PCR. TCRdb retrieved this table from immuneACCESS and kept in-frame rearrangements only. Not all clones are present; in checked studies, unresolved V genes account for under half, and no reason is known for the remainder. The table for this sample lists 150,000 to 200,000 clones; 75% to 90% of them were counted only once. The ten largest clones take up 1.5% to 2% of the sample. Sequencing was carried out using PBMCs. The receptors come from a woman between 18 and 29 years old in good health and CMV-seronegative.

This clone has only a few counts. J is TRBJ2-5 and V is TRBV7-8; perhaps TRBD2 as D (5 bases). The germline V and J ends were trimmed by 3 bases and 2 bases, with 19 bases remaining between them. Germline CDR1 SGHVS, CDR2 FQNEAQ. CDR3 length: 17 amino acids. CDR3 residues: CASSFKWAGTLQETQYF. The DNA for the CDR3 is TGTGCCAGCAGCTTCAAGTGGGCGGGCACCCTACAAGAGACCCAGTACTTC.

This clone showed up just a few times. The V call is TRBV15, the J call TRBJ1-3, with 7 bases lining up with TRBD1. The CDR3 spans 19 residues. V dropped 0 bases and J dropped 1; count of bases not matched to a gene: 12. Germline CDR1 LNHNV, CDR2 YYDKDF (reference sequence). CDR3 in amino acids: CATSRDCSWQGGSGNTIYF. CDR3 nucleotide sequence: TGTGCCACCAGCAGAGATTGTAGTTGGCAGGGGGGTTCTGGAAACACCATATATTTT.

There are a few counts of this clone. The rearrangement links TRBV6-5 to TRBJ2-7, with 7 bases lining up with TRBD2. Looked up from germline, CDR1 is MNHEY and CDR2 is SVGAGI. The CDR3 has 15 amino acids. Losses at the gene ends were 2 bases for V and 4 bases for J; bases not matched to a gene: 8. The CDR3 loop is CASSYRGREGYEQYF. The CDR3, as DNA: TGTGCCAGCAGTTACCGGGGCAGGGAGGGTTACGAGCAGTACTTC.

The chain recombines TRBV4-1 with TRBJ1-2; D is unresolved. In germline, CDR1 is MGHRA, CDR2 YSYEKL. The V end was cut by 0 bases, the J end by 4 bases, with 12 bases between. The CDR3 is 15 residues long. CDR3: CASSQDFGRSYGYTF. DNA of the CDR3: TGCGCCAGCAGCCAAGATTTCGGGAGATCCTATGGCTACACCTTC.

The CDR3 nucleotides read TGCAGCGTTGAGGGCAGGGGGCGGCGAACCGGGGAGCTGTTTTTT. Translated, it gives CSVEGRGRRTGELFF. The J gene is TRBJ2-2, the V gene TRBV29-1; 8 nucleotides match TRBD1. V lost 3 bases and J lost 5; bases outside the gene matches: 8. Germline lookup yields CDR1 SQVTM and CDR2 ANQGSEA. The CDR3 has 15 amino acids.

Concerning this clone: One end of the junction does not line up with germline, which may come from a read error. CDR3 sequence: CSSSLTGSGANVLTF. The CDR3 DNA sequence: TGTTCCAGCAGCTTAACAGGCTCTGGGGCCAACGTCCTGACTTTC. The V gene is TRBV7-9, the J gene TRBJ2-6, with D tentatively TRBD1 (5 bases). This CDR3 spans 15 amino acids. The germline V gene encodes CDR1 SEHNR and CDR2 FQNEAQ (reference sequence).

The genes are TRBV7-3 and TRBJ2-5; 7 positions match TRBD1. Germline V gene sequence: CDR1 SGHTA, CDR2 FQGTGA. V was pared by 4 bases and J by 5 bases, with 4 bases of the junction left unmatched. The CDR3 extends over 13 amino acids. The CDR3 DNA is TGTGCCAGCAGCTCAACAGGGGTGGAGACCCAGTACTTC. It specifies CASSSTGVETQYF.

In its sample, this clone was seen once. The chain couples TRBV6-6 to TRBJ1-5, with unresolved D. Germline V gives CDR1 MNHNY, CDR2 SVGAGI (reference sequence). V was cut by 5 bases and J by 1 base, with 12 bases left in between. The CDR3 runs to 15 residues. CDR3 in amino acids: CASSLREGSNQPQHF. The CDR3 DNA reads TGTGCCAGCAGTCTCCGGGAGGGAAGCAATCAGCCCCAGCATTTT.

This clone was found a few times. The CDR3 coding sequence is TGCGCCAGCAGCTTGCGTGGCGATAGGGGGGAGACCCAGTACTTC. This encodes CASSLRGDRGETQYF. This chain connects TRBV5-1 to TRBJ2-5, with a weak D call TRBD1 (6 bases). Germline lookup yields CDR1 SGHRS and CDR2 YFSETQ. The CDR3 is 15 amino acids. V was clipped by 1 base and J by 5 bases, with 15 bases between them.

A remark on this clone: A read error may produce the germline difference seen at one junction end. The gene calls are TRBV7-9 and TRBJ2-7, with unresolved D. Germline CDR1 SEHNR, CDR2 FQNEAQ (reference sequence). CDR3 length equals 12 residues. CDR3 sequence reads: CSSSLIAYEQYF. For the CDR3, the DNA is TGTTCCAGCAGCTTAATCGCCTACGAGCAGTACTTC.

This clone has just one count. The chain recombines TRBV28 with TRBJ1-6, with a possible D match to TRBD1 (6 bases). The CDR3 contains 13 residues. V gave up 5 bases and J gave up 10 bases, with 12 bases separating them. Germline V gene lookup returns CDR1 MDHEN and CDR2 SYDVKM. The CDR3 protein is CASSTTGRSPLHF. CDR3 in DNA: TGTGCCAGCAGTACAACAGGGAGATCACCCCTCCACTTT.

The chain joins TRBV18 to TRBJ1-2; D is possibly TRBD1 (6 bases). There are 14 residues in the CDR3. V lost 4 bases to trimming and J lost 3 bases, with 12 bases between them. Germline lookup yields CDR1 KGHSH and CDR2 LQKENI. CDR3 bases: TGTGCCAGCTCACTACAGGGCCTCTACTATGGCTACACCTTC. Amino acids: CASSLQGLYYGYTF.

The V gene is TRBV6-5, the J gene TRBJ1-1; 7 bases are shared with TRBD1. The V gene end was trimmed by 2 bases and the J gene end by 6 bases; junction bases not matched to a gene: 3. In germline, CDR1 is MNHEY, CDR2 SVGAGI. The CDR3 contains 13 residues. CDR3 loop: CASSYRQGSEAFF. CDR3 DNA: TGTGCCAGCAGTTACAGACAGGGATCTGAAGCTTTCTTT.

This CDR3 is CASSRKRQGPSSNQPQHF. CDR3 DNA sequence: TGTGCCAGCTCACGGAAGAGACAGGGCCCTTCTAGCAATCAGCCCCAGCATTTT. The chain employs TRBV18 and TRBJ1-5; 7 positions match TRBD1. The trim removed 4 bases at V and 0 bases at J, leaving 12 bases unmatched. CDR3 length: 18 amino acids. Per the germline V gene, CDR1 is KGHSH and CDR2 is LQKENI. Based on the CDR3 plus reference TRBV18 and TRBJ1-5, the full variable domain is NAGVMQNPRHLVRRRGQEARLRCSPMKGHSHVYWYRQLPEEGLKFMVYLQKENIIDESGMPKERFSAEFPKEGPSILRIQQVVRGDSAAYFCASSRKRQGPSSNQPQHFGDGTRLSIL.

This clone was recorded a few times. The chain couples TRBV30 to TRBJ1-1; 7 positions match TRBD1. CDR1 is GTSNPN, CDR2 SVGIG, per germline (reference sequence). The CDR3 is 17 residues long. Trimming took 0 bases from V and 2 from J; bases not matched to a gene: 12. The CDR3 DNA follows: TGTGCCTGGAGTGTGGGGTCAGCAGGGACAGTTAACACTGAAGCTTTCTTT. Its protein product is CAWSVGSAGTVNTEAFF. Using reference TRBV30 and TRBJ1-1 for the parts outside the CDR3, the full variable domain is SQTIHQWPATLVQPVGSPLSLECTVEGTSNPNLYWYRQAAGRGLQLLFYSVGIGQISSEVPQNLSASRPQDRQFILSSKKLLLSDSGFYLCAWSVGSAGTVNTEAFFGQGTRLTVV.

The gene calls are TRBV9 and TRBJ1-3; D is undetermined. The V gene's germline CDR1 is SGDLS and CDR2 YYNGEE. This CDR3 is 13 amino acids long. V lost 7 bases, J lost 0 bases, and 8 bases lay in between. The CDR3 loop is CASGPLSGNTIYF. The CDR3, as DNA: TGTGCCAGCGGCCCGCTCTCTGGAAACACCATATATTTT.

The chain couples TRBV4-2 to TRBJ2-2, with D possibly being TRBD2 (6 bases). From germline, CDR1 is LGHNA and CDR2 YNFKEQ. V was trimmed by 6 bases and J by 3 bases, leaving 14 bases between them. The CDR3 extends over 15 amino acids. This chain's CDR3 is CASSYWGVHTGELFF. The CDR3 region has the DNA TGTGCCAGCAGTTATTGGGGGGTCCACACCGGGGAGCTGTTTTTT.

The chain couples TRBV28 to TRBJ1-2; the D gene is possibly TRBD1 (5 bases). CDR1 and CDR2 from the germline V gene are MDHEN and SYDVKM. Trimming cost V 2 bases and J 8 bases, with 18 bases left between them. This CDR3 has 15 amino acids. CDR3 sequence: CASSLPGTTSKGYTF. CDR3 bases: TGTGCCAGCAGTTTACCCGGGACTACATCCAAGGGCTACACCTTC.

This clone has just a few counts. The chain combines TRBV4-1 with TRBJ2-1, with 11 nucleotides matching TRBD2. The germline gives CDR1 MGHRA, CDR2 YSYEKL. This CDR3 region has 20 residues. Trimming took 4 bases from V and 1 from J; bases not matched to a gene: 15. CDR3 coding DNA: TGCGCCAGCAGCCCGACTCGGGTTGGTAGCGGGGGGGCTTCCTACAATGAGCAGTTCTTC. Residues: CASSPTRVGSGGASYNEQFF.

The chain employs TRBV6-1 and TRBJ2-5; D is undetermined. TRBJ2-7 matches the DNA end more closely, so the J call is doubtful. The CDR3 runs to 13 residues. Looked up from germline, CDR1 is MNHNS and CDR2 is SASEGT. The CDR3 reads CASSEALVFEQYF. The DNA of the CDR3 is TGTGCCAGCAGTGAAGCGCTGGTTTTCGAGCAGTACTTC.

The gene calls are TRBV4-1 and TRBJ2-5; D is unclear. The DNA matches TRBJ2-7 better at its end, which makes the J call doubtful. This CDR3 comprises 16 residues. In germline, CDR1 is MGHRA, CDR2 YSYEKL. The CDR3 nucleotides read TGCGCCAGCAGCTTCCAAAAGAGGCGTCAATCCTACGAGCAGTACTTC. Its protein is CASSFQKRRQSYEQYF.